These 28 T cell receptor beta chains came from one sample sequenced in a study of T cell repertoires in cytomegalovirus infection. These receptors' antigens are unknown. TCRdb called the reads again in MiXCR, with one record for every CDR3 protein. The sample holds a few hundred thousand distinct CDR3 sequences, roughly 43% seen once. This material consisted of cultured PBMCs, taken from culture after CMV antigen stimulation. The receptors were sampled from a human donor in good health (CMV status not recorded). Some clones in this sample may be carry-over from other donors' samples.

This chain connects TRBV28 to TRBJ1-2, with TRBD1 identical over 11 bases. V lost 6 bases and J lost 4; bases outside the gene matches: 10. The length of the CDR3 is 16 residues. Germline assignment: CDR1 MDHEN and CDR2 SYDVKM. The CDR3 protein is CASRRSGQGDRYGYTF. CDR3 sequence (DNA): TGTGCCAGCAGACGGTCGGGACAGGGGGACCGCTATGGCTACACCTTC.

This clonotype was seen only a few times. The chain employs TRBV7-9 and TRBJ2-1; 9 nucleotides align to TRBD2. CDR1 and CDR2 (germline): SEHNR, FQNEAQ (reference sequence). V was pared by 5 bases and J by 9 bases, with 5 bases of the junction left unmatched. The CDR3 contains 13 residues. The CDR3 here is CASSRSGSSEQFF. The CDR3 DNA reads TGTGCCAGCAGCCGTAGCGGGAGTAGTGAGCAGTTCTTC. Based on the CDR3 plus reference TRBV7-9 and TRBJ2-1, the full variable domain is DTGVSQNPRHKITKRGQNVTFRCDPISEHNRLYWYRQTLGQGPEFLTYFQNEAQLEKSRLLSDRFSAERPKGSFSTLEIQRTEQGDSAMYLCASSRSGSSEQFFGPGTRLTVL.

V usage is TRBV12-5 and J usage is TRBJ1-2; perhaps TRBD1 as D (6 bases). This CDR3 is 16 amino acids long. Trimming took 1 base from V and 4 from J, leaving 16 bases between them. CDR1 is LGHNT and CDR2 is FRNRAP in the germline V gene. CDR3 sequence reads: CASGLDFPGQTYGYTF. CDR3 DNA: TGTGCTAGTGGTTTGGACTTCCCGGGACAAACCTATGGCTACACCTTC. Filled out from reference TRBV12-5 and TRBJ1-2, the complete variable domain reads DARVTQTPRHKVTEMGQEVTMRCQPILGHNTVFWYRQTMMQGLELLAYFRNRAPLDDSGMPKDRFSAEMPDATLATLKIQPSEPRDSAVYFCASGLDFPGQTYGYTFGSGTRLTVV.

This chain connects TRBV2 to TRBJ1-1, with D hard to call. The CDR3 is made up of 12 amino acids. The V end was cut by 8 bases, the J end by 1 base, with 8 bases between. From germline, CDR1 is SNHLY and CDR2 FYNNEI. Here the CDR3 DNA reads TGTGCCAGCCGAACAAGGAACACTGAAGCTTTCTTT. Its protein is CASRTRNTEAFF. Full variable domain (remainder filled in from reference TRBV2 and TRBJ1-1): EPEVTQTPSHQVTQMGQEVILRCVPISNHLYFYWYRQILGQKVEFLVSFYNNEISEKSEIFDDQFSVERPDGSNFTLKIRSTKLEDSAMYFCASRTRNTEAFFGQGTRLTVV.

This clonotype has a count of ten or more. The chain employs TRBV7-2 and TRBJ2-7; 8 bases are a match to TRBD2. In germline, CDR1 is SGHTA, CDR2 FQGNSA. Trimming removed 5 bases from V and 3 bases from J; junction bases left unmatched: 6. CDR3 length: 14 amino acids. CDR3 in DNA: TGTGCCAGCAGCCCCGCGGGAGGCGGCTACGAGCAGTACTTC. Encoded protein: CASSPAGGGYEQYF.

V is TRBV29-1 and J is TRBJ2-2, with TRBD1 matching over 8 bases. The CDR3 sequence is 15 residues long. The J segment lost 6 bases and the V segment lost 7 bases, leaving 13 bases of the junction unmatched. Germline CDR1 is SQVTM and CDR2 is ANQGSEA. The chain's CDR3 is CSATGTGTIAGELFF. The CDR3 nucleotides are TGCAGCGCAACCGGGACAGGCACAATCGCCGGGGAGCTGTTTTTT.

The V and J genes are TRBV28 and TRBJ1-5; TRBD1 matches at 8 bases. Germline V gene sequence: CDR1 MDHEN, CDR2 SYDVKM. The J segment lost 3 bases and the V segment lost 6 bases, leaving 7 bases of the junction unmatched. CDR3 length: 15 amino acids. The CDR3 protein is CASSPTGEANQPQHF. The CDR3 coding sequence is TGTGCCAGCAGCCCGACAGGGGAGGCCAATCAGCCCCAGCATTTT.

This clonotype was observed at least ten times. V usage is TRBV7-2 and J usage is TRBJ2-5, with a tentative D call TRBD1 (5 bases). Between the trimmed V and J ends, which lost 6 bases and 5 bases, there was a span of 7 bases. Looked up from germline, CDR1 is SGHTA and CDR2 is FQGNSA. This CDR3 is 11 amino acids long. This CDR3 is CASRAGETQYF. Here the CDR3 DNA reads TGTGCCAGCAGAGCAGGGGAGACCCAGTACTTC.

The chain uses TRBV2 and TRBJ2-2; a possible D gene is TRBD1 (5 bases). The CDR3 runs 16 residues. CDR1 and CDR2 from the germline V gene are SNHLY and FYNNEI. Deletions cut 3 bases from V and 5 bases from J, with 16 bases between. CDR3 nucleotide sequence: TGTGCCAGCAGTGACCGCAGGGTTGAGATTACCGGGGAGCTGTTTTTT. Translating it yields CASSDRRVEITGELFF.

CDR3 loop: CASRDPNNDEQYF. In DNA form, the CDR3 reads TGTGCCAGCAGGGACCCGAATAATGACGAGCAGTACTTC. V is TRBV7-2 and J is TRBJ2-7; D is unresolved. V lost 6 bases and J lost 5, with 14 bases in between. This CDR3 comprises 13 residues. CDR1 is SGHTA, CDR2 FQGNSA, per germline.

This chain links TRBV12-3 or TRBV12-4 with TRBJ1-5; no reliable D call. The CDR3 totals 14 residues. Trimming took off 5 bases at V and 1 base at J, with 9 bases between the two ends. The DNA for the CDR3 is TGTGCCAGCAGTCTACGGGAAAGCAATCAGCCCCAGCATTTT. Encoded protein: CASSLRESNQPQHF.

The CDR3 sequence: CASSDPGRNSGNTIYF. In DNA form, the CDR3 reads TGCGCCAGCAGCGACCCGGGACGGAACTCTGGAAACACCATATATTTT. The V gene is TRBV4-1, the J gene TRBJ1-3, with D possibly being TRBD1 (5 bases). CDR1 is MGHRA, CDR2 YSYEKL, per germline. V was shortened by 5 bases and J by 0 bases, with 14 bases between the two germline ends. This CDR3 region has 16 residues.

This clonotype appeared once. This chain uses TRBV18 with TRBJ1-1; D unresolved. Germline V gives CDR1 KGHSH, CDR2 LQKENI. The length of the CDR3 is 15 residues. Trimming took off 2 bases at V and 3 bases at J, with 13 bases between the two ends. This chain's CDR3 is CASSPEGNLHTEAFF. The CDR3 DNA reads TGTGCCAGCTCACCAGAGGGAAATCTACACACTGAAGCTTTCTTT.

This clonotype was seen a handful of times. The J gene is TRBJ2-7, the V gene TRBV7-9, with TRBD2 matching 7 bases. The germline V gene has CDR1 SEHNR and CDR2 FQNEAQ (reference sequence). This CDR3 spans 12 amino acids. V shed 6 bases and J 5 bases; nucleotides not matched to a gene: 4. The CDR3 DNA reads TGTGCCAGCAGTCGGGGACTAAACGAGCAGTACTTC. It translates to CASSRGLNEQYF.

The chain combines TRBV27 with TRBJ2-5; possible D gene TRBD1, 5 bases. The germline CDR1 and CDR2 sequences are MNHEY and SMNVEV (reference sequence). The CDR3 is made up of 15 amino acids. V lost 5 bases to trimming and J lost 2 bases, with 15 bases between them. The chain's CDR3 is CASSPGWGGQETQYF. In DNA, the CDR3 is TGTGCCAGCAGTCCCGGGTGGGGCGGACAAGAGACCCAGTACTTC.

The chain carries TRBV6-6 and TRBJ2-1; TRBD2 might be the D (6 bases). The ends were cut back, 4 bases at V and 4 bases at J, with 14 bases in the middle. The CDR3 loop spans 15 amino acids. Germline V gene sequence: CDR1 MNHNY, CDR2 SVGAGI (reference sequence). This CDR3 is CASSLKSSEYNEQFF. The CDR3 DNA is TGTGCCAGCAGTTTGAAGTCTAGCGAATACAATGAGCAGTTCTTC.

The chain combines TRBV9 with TRBJ2-1, with 11 nucleotides matching TRBD1. J lost 6 bases, V lost 3 bases, and 8 bases had no gene match. CDR3 length equals 16 residues. Germline lookup yields CDR1 SGDLS and CDR2 YYNGEE. CDR3 amino acids: CASSAERDRGVNEQFF. DNA of the CDR3: TGTGCCAGCAGCGCCGAGAGGGACAGGGGGGTCAATGAGCAGTTCTTC.

The chain has TRBV6-6 and TRBJ1-1; D may be TRBD1 (6 bases). Trimming pared 5 bases from V and 7 bases from J, leaving 23 bases between. Per the germline V gene, CDR1 is MNHNY and CDR2 is SVGAGI (reference sequence). This CDR3 has 16 residues. CDR3 sequence (DNA): TGTGCCAGCAGTGCCCCCCTCGGACGGGGGCAGGGTGAAGCTTTCTTT. Amino acids: CASSAPLGRGQGEAFF.

The V call is TRBV4-1, the J call TRBJ2-4; maybe TRBD2 (6 bases). Germline lookup yields CDR1 MGHRA and CDR2 YSYEKL. V lost 4 bases and J lost 1, with 20 bases in between. The CDR3 has 18 residues. The CDR3 coding sequence is TGCGCCAGCAGCCCGCGAGGCGGCGGGGCCCTTGCCAAAAACATTCAGTACTTC. Translation gives CASSPRGGGALAKNIQYF.

This rearrangement joins TRBV4-1 to TRBJ1-1; weak D call: TRBD1 (5 bases). CDR1 is MGHRA and CDR2 is YSYEKL in the germline V gene. The V end was cut by 3 bases, the J end by 0 bases, with 11 bases between. The CDR3 consists of 15 residues. The CDR3 DNA follows: TGCGCCAGCAGCCATGAAGACAGAATGAACACTGAAGCTTTCTTT. As protein: CASSHEDRMNTEAFF.

The chain uses TRBV4-1 and TRBJ2-7; D gene uncertain. This CDR3 contains 18 residues. The germline V gene has CDR1 MGHRA and CDR2 YSYEKL. Trimming removed 0 bases at V and 5 bases at J, with 23 bases between. CDR3 residues: CASSQDWLVGRFLDEQYF. The CDR3 coding sequence is TGCGCCAGCAGCCAAGATTGGCTAGTTGGGCGGTTTTTGGACGAGCAGTACTTC.

This clonotype was detected a few times. The chain joins TRBV7-2 to TRBJ2-7; unclear D gene. CDR1 is SGHTA, CDR2 FQGNSA, per germline. V dropped 3 bases and J dropped 2 bases, with 11 bases sitting between them. This CDR3 comprises 14 residues. The CDR3 DNA reads TGTGCCAGCAGCTTCGGGCGGATTACCTACGAGCAGTACTTC. Protein product: CASSFGRITYEQYF.

The CDR3 loop reads CASSLGPGNGPSDEQYF. The CDR3 region has the DNA TGTGCCAGCAGCTTAGGCCCGGGCAACGGTCCGTCCGACGAGCAGTACTTC. The chain combines TRBV7-8 with TRBJ2-7, with no clear D. Looked up from germline, CDR1 is SGHVS and CDR2 is FQNEAQ. The length of the CDR3 is 17 residues. With 1 base removed from V and 5 bases from J, the gap between germline ends came to 21 bases.

This sequence joins TRBV7-2 and TRBJ2-1; D remains ambiguous. V was cut by 5 bases and J by 5 bases, with 10 bases left in between. Germline V gives CDR1 SGHTA, CDR2 FQGNSA. The CDR3 is made up of 13 amino acids. The CDR3 region is CASSLRANNEQFF. The CDR3 DNA is TGTGCCAGCAGCCTCCGGGCGAACAATGAGCAGTTCTTC.

The V and J genes are TRBV11-2 and TRBJ2-1; D unresolved. The ends were cut back, 6 bases at V and 0 bases at J, with 12 bases in the middle. There are 15 residues in the CDR3. Germline V gene lookup returns CDR1 SGHAT and CDR2 FQNNGV. The CDR3 DNA follows: TGTGCCAGCAGATATGACGCCAGCTCCTACAATGAGCAGTTCTTC. This codes for CASRYDASSYNEQFF. The entire variable domain, with the rest obtained from reference TRBV11-2 and TRBJ2-1, is as follows: EAGVAQSPRYKIIEKRQSVAFWCNPISGHATLYWYQQILGQGPKLLIQFQNNGVVDDSQLPKDRFSAERLKGVDSTLKIQPAKLEDSAVYLCASRYDASSYNEQFFGPGTRLTVL.

In this sample, this clonotype turned up a few times. The genes are TRBV6-2 or TRBV6-3 and TRBJ2-1; 8 bases align to TRBD2. The J segment lost 4 bases and the V segment lost 0 bases, leaving 11 bases of the junction unmatched. The CDR3 runs to 18 residues. CDR1 and CDR2 from the germline V gene are MNHEY and SVGEGT. The CDR3 reads CASSYSLGGAGAYNEQFF. The CDR3 DNA follows: TGTGCCAGCAGTTACTCCCTAGGCGGAGCGGGGGCATACAATGAGCAGTTCTTC.

The rearrangement joins TRBV5-1 to TRBJ2-5; TRBD1 matches 7 bases. Germline assignment: CDR1 SGHRS and CDR2 YFSETQ. The CDR3 loop spans 14 amino acids. Losses at the gene ends were 2 bases for V and 5 bases for J; bases not matched to a gene: 6. Here the CDR3 DNA reads TGCGCCAGCAGCTTTCCGAGGGGGCAGGAGACCCAGTACTTC. Its protein is CASSFPRGQETQYF. Looking up the rest from reference TRBV5-1 and TRBJ2-5 gives the full variable domain: KAGVTQTPRYLIKTRGQQVTLSCSPISGHRSVSWYQQTPGQGLQFLFEYFSETQRNKGNFPGRFSGRQFSNSRSEMNVSTLELGDSALYLCASSFPRGQETQYFGPGTRLLVL.

This clonotype has a handful of counts. The CDR3 sequence is CASSLEGTSGPRPQYF. The CDR3 DNA sequence: TGTGCCAGCAGCTTAGAGGGGACTAGCGGGCCCAGGCCCCAGTACTTC. The chain uses TRBV7-2 and TRBJ2-5; TRBD2 matches 12 bases. The CDR3 is 16 residues long. V lost 1 base to trimming and J lost 9 bases; unmatched junction nucleotides: 9. Germline CDR1 SGHTA, CDR2 FQGNSA.